A single sample is the source of the 20 T cell receptor beta chains below, sequenced in a study of T cell clonality in common variable immunodeficiency. TCRdb's copy holds only in-frame clones and misses some; the assay was immunoSEQ multiplex PCR. Singletons are absent from the sample, which has about 81,000 clones. Sequenced: peripheral blood mononuclear cells. These receptors all stem from a person aged 18 to 70 in good health.

This clone was recorded at least ten times. Read data end 3 residues before the CDR3 end; the end is taken from the germline J gene. V and J are TRBV6-2 or TRBV6-3 and TRBJ2-3, with a weak D call TRBD1 (5 bases). There are 16 residues in the CDR3. Germline assignment: CDR1 MNHEY and CDR2 SVGEGT. V dropped 6 bases and J dropped 2 bases, with 18 bases sitting between them. The sequenced part of the CDR3 DNA is TGTGCCAGCAGGGGCCTACAGGATCGTTACACAGATACG. Amino acids: CASRGLQDRYTDT. The whole CDR3 protein reads CASRGLQDRYTDTQYF.

This clone came up many times. Coverage ceases 3 residues before the CDR3 finishes, and the germline J gene fills in the end. The V and J genes are TRBV19 and TRBJ1-5; D is unresolved. Germline loops: CDR1 LNHDA, CDR2 SQIVND (reference sequence). The CDR3 length is 15 residues. V lost 5 bases and J 0 bases, leaving 11 bases between the germline ends. The sequenced part of the CDR3 DNA is TGTGCCAGTAGTCCCGAAGGGTATAGCAATCAGCCC. It is translated as CASSPEGYSNQP. Given in full, the CDR3 is CASSPEGYSNQPQHF.

This clone was detected ten times or more. The CDR3 end lies 3 residues beyond the end of the read and is filled in from the germline J gene. The gene calls are TRBV19 and TRBJ2-6; 8 nucleotides align to TRBD1. Losses at the gene ends were 5 bases for V and 0 bases for J; bases not matched to a gene: 12. The CDR3 runs 19 residues. Germline V CDR1 and CDR2: LNHDA, SQIVND (reference sequence). The CDR3 spells CASSRRGQIPHSGANVLTF. The CDR3 DNA, read in part, is TGTGCCAGTAGTCGCAGGGGGCAAATTCCCCACTCTGGGGCCAACGTC.

This clone has at least ten counts. The read ends 3 residues shy of where the CDR3 ends; the end is completed using the germline J gene. V and J are TRBV12-3 or TRBV12-4 and TRBJ2-1, with D possibly being TRBD2 (6 bases). CDR3 size: 14 residues. Trimming took 4 bases from V and 8 from J, leaving 15 bases between them. The CDR3 DNA, read in part, is TGTGCCAGCAGTTACGGGACTCTTTTCGATGAG. Its translation is CASSYGTLFDE. The whole CDR3 sequence reads CASSYGTLFDEQFF.

This clone was counted at least ten times. The CDR3 goes on 3 residues after the read ends, and that part is filled in from the germline J gene. The V gene is TRBV29-1, the J gene TRBJ1-2; possible D gene TRBD1, 6 bases. The V gene's germline CDR1 is SQVTM and CDR2 ANQGSEA. The CDR3 loop spans 10 amino acids. The CDR3 reads CSVGQTYYTF. Partial CDR3 DNA: TGCAGCGTAGGACAGACTTAC. Combining the CDR3 with reference TRBV29-1 and TRBJ1-2 gives the whole variable domain SAVISQKPSRDICQRGTSLTIQCQVDSQVTMMFWYRQQPGQSLTLIATANQGSEATYESGFVIDKFPISRPNLTFSTLTVSNMSPEDSSIYLCSVGQTYYTFGSGTRLTVV.

This clone was counted ten times or more. CDR3 DNA, as far as it was read: TGTGCCATCAGTGATAGGGGGCCGGGTGAAAAG. It specifies CAISDRGPGEK. The entire CDR3 is CAISDRGPGEKLFF. The rearrangement links TRBV10-3 to TRBJ2-2, with 7 nucleotides matching TRBD1. The CDR3 is cut off 3 residues early in the read; its end comes from the germline J gene. Germline CDR1 ENHRY, CDR2 SYGVKD. The CDR3 loop spans 14 amino acids.

There are many counts of this clone. The read ends 3 residues before the CDR3 terminus; that terminus is restored from the germline J gene. V is TRBV2 and J is TRBJ2-7; 8 positions match TRBD1. With V trimmed by 1 base and J by 2 bases, 4 bases remained unmatched. The CDR3 totals 15 residues. Germline CDR1 SNHLY, CDR2 FYNNEI. CDR3 loop: CASSEEGTGTYEQYF. The part of the CDR3 DNA that was read is TGTGCCAGCAGTGAAGAGGGGACAGGCACCTACGAG.

This clone appeared many times. Coverage ceases 3 residues before the CDR3 finishes, and the germline J gene fills in the end. The V call is TRBV20-1, the J call TRBJ2-3, with TRBD2 matching 16 bases. CDR1 and CDR2 from the germline V gene are DFQATT and SNEGSKA (reference sequence). The length of the CDR3 is 17 residues. The CDR3 bases that were read are TGCAGGCCTACCGGGACTAGCGGGAGGGCAGTCACAGATACG. It yields the protein CRPTGTSGRAVTDT. The whole CDR3 protein is CRPTGTSGRAVTDTQYF.

This clone was counted ten times or more. With the read ending 3 residues before the CDR3 end, the germline J gene is used to fill in that end. The chain links TRBV20-1 to TRBJ2-1; 10 positions match TRBD2. This CDR3 has 16 amino acids. V was clipped by 6 bases and J by 7 bases; unmatched bases: 15. Germline V gene data show CDR1 as DFQATT and CDR2 as SNEGSKA (reference sequence). CDR3 DNA, as far as it was read: TGCAGTGCAACCGGACTAGCGGCTTACCTACAAAATGAG. It yields the protein CSATGLAAYLQNE. The full CDR3 sequence reads CSATGLAAYLQNEQFF.

This clone appeared many times. The read halts 3 residues ahead of the CDR3 end, with the missing end drawn from the germline J gene. The rearrangement uses TRBV20-1 and TRBJ1-6, with D perhaps matching TRBD1 (6 bases). Germline V gene data show CDR1 as DFQATT and CDR2 as SNEGSKA (reference sequence). The CDR3 runs to 13 residues. V dropped 5 bases and J dropped 7 bases, with 12 bases sitting between them. The CDR3 bases that were read are TGCAGTGCTGGACAGTCTTGGAATTCACCC. Amino acid sequence: CSAGQSWNSP. The complete CDR3 reads CSAGQSWNSPLHF.

This clone was seen many times. From the germline J gene comes the end of the CDR3, since the read stops 3 residues before it. This chain uses TRBV11-2 with TRBJ2-1; 8 bases map to TRBD1. Germline CDR1 SGHAT, CDR2 FQNNGV. V lost 5 bases to trimming and J lost 7 bases; unmatched junction nucleotides: 7. The CDR3 extends over 14 amino acids. The CDR3 loop is CASSMTGVSNEQFF. The DNA read from the CDR3 is TGTGCCAGCAGCATGACAGGGGTCAGTAATGAG.

Ten or more counts support this clone. The read stops 3 residues short of the end of the CDR3; the missing end is completed from the germline J gene. The chain joins TRBV19 to TRBJ1-2; D remains ambiguous. Germline V gives CDR1 LNHDA, CDR2 SQIVND (reference sequence). V was shortened by 7 bases and J by 4 bases, with 10 bases between the two germline ends. This CDR3 comprises 12 residues. The CDR3 DNA, read in part, is TGTGCCAGTAATCCAAGCGGCTATGGC. Translating gives CASNPSGYG. In full, the CDR3 reads CASNPSGYGYTF.

This clone was recorded many times. The observed sequence ends 3 residues before the CDR3 terminus, with the missing tail filled in from the germline J gene. The chain links TRBV20-1 to TRBJ1-1, with 8 bases fitting TRBD1. CDR1 is DFQATT, CDR2 SNEGSKA, per germline (reference sequence). Trimming at V came to 0 bases and at J to 4 bases, leaving 19 bases not matched to a gene. CDR3 length: 19 amino acids. The chain's CDR3 is CSAREGAFLSGGEGTEAFF. Partial CDR3 DNA: TGCAGTGCTAGAGAAGGTGCCTTCCTCTCAGGGGGCGAAGGCACTGAA.

The table lists this clone with many counts. The CDR3 bases that were read are TGTGCCAGCTCAGATACCGGGACTAGCGGGACAGATACG. Encoded protein: CASSDTGTSGTDT. The full CDR3 protein is CASSDTGTSGTDTQYF. The chain joins TRBV18 to TRBJ2-3; the match to TRBD2 covers 12 bases. The CDR3 end is not reached by the read, which stops 3 residues before it; the germline J gene fills it in. CDR1 is KGHSH and CDR2 is LQKENI in the germline V gene. The CDR3 is 16 residues long. The V segment lost 5 bases and the J segment 3 bases; nucleotides outside the gene matches: 6.

Only a few counts were recorded for this clone. CDR3 in amino acids: CASSSRQGSYEQYF. The sequenced CDR3 bases are TGTGCCAGCAGTTCGAGACAGGGGAGCTACGAG. V gene TRBV27 combines with J gene TRBJ2-7; 8 bases match TRBD1. The read ends 3 residues before the CDR3 terminus; that terminus is restored from the germline J gene. CDR1 and CDR2 (germline): MNHEY, SMNVEV (reference sequence). There are 14 residues in the CDR3. The junction had 5 bases not matched to a gene; V was cut back by 4 bases and J by 3 bases.

This clone was counted ten times or more. The read ends 3 residues shy of where the CDR3 ends; the end is completed using the germline J gene. This chain uses TRBV13 with TRBJ1-1, with no clear D. The CDR3 is 15 amino acids. V lost 7 bases and J 2 bases, leaving 17 bases between the germline ends. The germline V gene has CDR1 PRHDT and CDR2 FYEKMQ (reference sequence). CDR3 in amino acids: CASTQAPAVNTEAFF. The CDR3 bases that were read are TGTGCCAGCACTCAGGCCCCCGCAGTCAACACTGAA.

This clone occurred many times. The read stops 3 residues short of the end of the CDR3; the missing end is completed from the germline J gene. The chain has TRBV11-3 and TRBJ2-2; 11 bases align to TRBD2. CDR1 and CDR2 from the germline V gene are SGHNT and YENEEA. J was trimmed by 6 bases and V by 4 bases; bases with no gene match: 4. The CDR3 is 15 residues long. Incomplete CDR3 DNA: TGTGCCAGCAGCTCATTAGCGGGAGGGGCCGGGGAG. This sequence encodes CASSSLAGGAGE. The entire CDR3 sequence reads CASSSLAGGAGELFF.

In its sample, this clone was seen many times. The read gets to within 3 residues of the CDR3 end, and the germline J gene fills in the rest. This chain links TRBV28 with TRBJ1-4, with TRBD1 matching 12 bases. The V and J ends lost 8 bases and 7 bases, in that order; junction bases with no gene match: 2. Germline CDR1 reads MDHEN; CDR2 reads SYDVKM. The CDR3 is 13 amino acids. CDR3 sequence: CASRDRGPEKLFF. Partial CDR3 DNA: TGTGCCAGCCGGGACAGGGGGCCTGAAAAA.

This clone was observed at least ten times. The DNA ends 3 residues before the CDR3 does, and the rest of the CDR3 is filled in from the germline J gene. The chain carries TRBV4-1 and TRBJ2-7; D may be TRBD1 (7 bases). Trimming took off 0 bases at V and 4 bases at J, with 13 bases between the two ends. From germline, CDR1 is MGHRA and CDR2 YSYEKL. The CDR3 is made up of 15 amino acids. The CDR3 loop reads CASSQELAGGYEQYF. CDR3 DNA (partial): TGCGCCAGCAGCCAAGAGCTGGCAGGGGGGTACGAG.

Many counts were recorded for this clone. The read ends 3 residues shy of where the CDR3 ends; the end is completed using the germline J gene. The chain employs TRBV19 and TRBJ1-2, with 9 bases fitting TRBD1. The CDR3 consists of 14 residues. Germline V gene lookup returns CDR1 LNHDA and CDR2 SQIVND (reference sequence). CDR3 sequence: CASSPQQGAIGYTF. The sequenced part of the CDR3 DNA is TGTGCCAGTAGTCCCCAACAGGGGGCTATCGGC.